The clone carrying this T cell receptor (beta chain) has more than one count but fewer than ten. The data belong to a study of blood T cell repertoires in COVID-19. Germline trimming cut 5 bases from V and 2 bases from J; bases unmatched to any gene: 5. CDR1 SGHNT and CDR2 YENEEA come from the germline V gene. The CDR3 is 14 amino acids. Clones were sequenced by immunoSEQ multiplex PCR, and TCRdb holds only the in-frame ones, with some missing. Of about 140,000 clones listed, approximately 83% are singletons. The sample taken for sequencing was peripheral blood. This sequence originates from a woman aged 60 to 75 with acute or convalescent COVID-19. V and J are TRBV11-3 and TRBJ2-5, with TRBD1 matching 7 bases. The chain's CDR3 is CASSTGQEQETQYF. The CDR3 bases are TGTGCCAGCAGCACTGGACAGGAACAAGAGACCCAGTACTTC.